This T cell receptor beta chain was sequenced in a study of T cells in women clearing cervical HPV infection. Notes on the study in general: CIN3+ cases had significantly higher TCR repertoire richness than controls, but evenness did not differ.

On this clone: Antigen specificity is unknown. Coverage ceases 3 residues before the CDR3 finishes, and the germline J gene fills in the end.

Germline trimming cut 5 bases from V and 6 bases from J; bases unmatched to any gene: 10. The CDR3 loop spans 14 amino acids. The V gene's germline CDR1 is SEHNR and CDR2 FQNEAQ (reference sequence). TCR beta CDR3 amplified by multiplex PCR from roughly 1,100 ng genomic DNA. Profiled with immunoSEQ multiplex PCR; TCRdb holds only in-frame clones, not every one. Its table records about 48,000 clones. This chain links TRBV7-9 with TRBJ2-7, with 7 nucleotides matching TRBD1. The TCR comes from a woman between 18 and 75 years old with a cervical HPV16 infection that either progressed to CIN3+ or cleared (not recorded which). Sequencing used blood buffy coat. The sequenced CDR3 bases are TGTGCCAGCAGCCCGACAGGGTCAACGGGCGAG. Its protein is CASSPTGSTGE. The full CDR3 protein is CASSPTGSTGEQYF. Filled out from reference TRBV7-9 and TRBJ2-7, the complete variable domain reads DTGVSQNPRHKITKRGQNVTFRCDPISEHNRLYWYRQTLGQGPEFLTYFQNEAQLEKSRLLSDRFSAERPKGSFSTLEIQRTEQGDSAMYLCASSPTGSTGEQYFGPGTRLTVT.